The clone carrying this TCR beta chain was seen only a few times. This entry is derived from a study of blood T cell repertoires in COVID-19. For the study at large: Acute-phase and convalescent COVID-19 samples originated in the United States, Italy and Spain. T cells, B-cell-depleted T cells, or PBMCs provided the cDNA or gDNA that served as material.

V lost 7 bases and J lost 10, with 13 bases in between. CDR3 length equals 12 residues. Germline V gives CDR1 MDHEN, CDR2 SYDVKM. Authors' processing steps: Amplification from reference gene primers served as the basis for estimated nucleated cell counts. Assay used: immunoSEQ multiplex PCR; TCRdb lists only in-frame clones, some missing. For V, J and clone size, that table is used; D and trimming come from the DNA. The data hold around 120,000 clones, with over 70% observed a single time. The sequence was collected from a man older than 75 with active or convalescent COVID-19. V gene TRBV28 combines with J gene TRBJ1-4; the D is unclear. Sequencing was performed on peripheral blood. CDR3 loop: CASTPPRGKLFF. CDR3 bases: TGTGCCAGCACCCCACCTAGAGGAAAACTGTTTTTT. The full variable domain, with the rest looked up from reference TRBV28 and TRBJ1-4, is DVKVTQSSRYLVKRTGEKVFLECVQDMDHENMFWYRQDPGLGLRLIYFSYDVKMKEKGDIPEGYSVSREKKERFSLILESASTNQTSMYLCASTPPRGKLFFGSGTQLSVL.